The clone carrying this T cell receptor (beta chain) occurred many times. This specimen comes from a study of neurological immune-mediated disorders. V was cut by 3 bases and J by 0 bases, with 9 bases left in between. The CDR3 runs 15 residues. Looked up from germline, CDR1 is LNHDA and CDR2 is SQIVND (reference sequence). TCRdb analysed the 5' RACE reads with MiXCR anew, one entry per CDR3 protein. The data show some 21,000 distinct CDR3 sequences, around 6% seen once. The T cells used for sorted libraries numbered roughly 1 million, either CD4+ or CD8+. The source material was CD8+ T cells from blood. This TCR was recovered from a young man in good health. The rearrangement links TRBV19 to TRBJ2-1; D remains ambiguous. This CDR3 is CASSISSNSYNEQFF. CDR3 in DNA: TGTGCCAGTAGTATTAGTTCTAACTCCTACAATGAGCAGTTCTTC.